This T cell receptor beta chain was identified during a study of blood T cell repertoires in COVID-19. Study as a whole: Collection of acute and convalescent COVID-19 samples took place in the United States, Italy and Spain. PBMCs, B-cell-depleted T cells, or T cells were the source of the cDNA or gDNA that made up the material.

As handled by the study authors: Reference gene primer amplification gave estimated nucleated cell counts. TCRdb keeps only in-frame clones here, not all; method: immunoSEQ multiplex PCR. That table gives V, J and clone size, and the DNA gave D and trimming. The table has some 330,000 clones, around nine tenths seen once. V trimming: 4 bases; J trimming: 4 bases; junction bases outside the gene matches: 0. CDR3 length: 13 residues. Germline CDR1 and CDR2: SGDLS and YYNGEE. The sequencing input was peripheral blood. The V and J genes are TRBV9 and TRBJ2-5, with TRBD2 matching over 11 bases. The clonotype originates from a woman in her 50s with active or convalescent COVID-19. CDR3: CASSLAGGETQYF. CDR3 nucleotides: TGTGCCAGCAGCCTAGCGGGAGGAGAGACCCAGTACTTC. The full variable domain, its missing parts supplied by reference TRBV9 and TRBJ2-5, is DSGVTQTPKHLITATGQRVTLRCSPRSGDLSVYWYQQSLDQGLQFLIQYYNGEERAKGNILERFSAQQFPDLHSELNLSSLELGDSALYFCASSLAGGETQYFGPGTRLLVL.